This TCR beta chain comes out of a study of cytomegalovirus exposure and HLA in healthy donors. Study observations and caveats: Previously analyzed data showed that most TCR beta V segments were productive at a frequency of about 87% or about 30%. The authors enumerated 164 TCR beta chains as linked to cytomegalovirus. An analysis was carried out later, and it reportedly showed fewer N-insertions in an Asian-associated ancestry cluster than the approximately 670-donor mean.

Vbeta (60) and Jbeta (13) primers were used in the PCR. The repertoire was sequenced with immunoSEQ multiplex PCR; TCRdb's copy has only in-frame clones and lacks some. This sample yields roughly 120,000 clones, of which approximately 80% are seen a single time; 3.5% to 4% belongs to the top ten. In regard to this clone: What it binds is not known.

The sequence was obtained from a human donor in good health. The sequenced material came from PBMCs.

This chain's CDR3 is CASSDTGGYEQYF. The CDR3 DNA sequence: TGTGCCAGTTCCGACACAGGGGGGTACGAGCAGTACTTC. The chain uses TRBV18 and TRBJ2-7, with 8 bases identical to TRBD1. Germline-derived CDR1 and CDR2 are KGHSH and LQKENI. The CDR3 has 13 residues. V shed 9 bases, J shed 4 bases, and the junction held 8 bases outside the gene matches.